This T cell receptor (beta chain) is from a study of shared clonotypes between healthy human individuals. Each cell subset's genomic DNA was divided evenly among several immunoSEQ plates. Clones were read by immunoSEQ multiplex PCR, and TCRdb kept only the in-frame ones, dropping some. Of over 1.4 million clones listed, around 97% were seen once; the top ten hold roughly 1.2%. Study conclusions and caveats: Clonotype sharing across four donors was observed for roughly 5% of naive CD4 clonotypes.

As to this clone: Its antigen is undetermined.

The TCR originated in a man aged 25 to 40 in good health. The sequenced sample was naive CD4+ T cells sorted from blood. Subset: CD45RA+ positively selected.

This CDR3 is CASSSGANYEQYF. The CDR3 DNA follows: TGTGCCAGCAGCTCAGGGGCCAACTACGAGCAGTACTTC. The rearrangement links TRBV11-3 to TRBJ2-7; D is perhaps TRBD1 (6 bases). V gave up 4 bases and J gave up 3 bases, with 10 bases separating them. There are 13 residues in the CDR3. The germline CDR1 and CDR2 sequences are SGHNT and YENEEA.